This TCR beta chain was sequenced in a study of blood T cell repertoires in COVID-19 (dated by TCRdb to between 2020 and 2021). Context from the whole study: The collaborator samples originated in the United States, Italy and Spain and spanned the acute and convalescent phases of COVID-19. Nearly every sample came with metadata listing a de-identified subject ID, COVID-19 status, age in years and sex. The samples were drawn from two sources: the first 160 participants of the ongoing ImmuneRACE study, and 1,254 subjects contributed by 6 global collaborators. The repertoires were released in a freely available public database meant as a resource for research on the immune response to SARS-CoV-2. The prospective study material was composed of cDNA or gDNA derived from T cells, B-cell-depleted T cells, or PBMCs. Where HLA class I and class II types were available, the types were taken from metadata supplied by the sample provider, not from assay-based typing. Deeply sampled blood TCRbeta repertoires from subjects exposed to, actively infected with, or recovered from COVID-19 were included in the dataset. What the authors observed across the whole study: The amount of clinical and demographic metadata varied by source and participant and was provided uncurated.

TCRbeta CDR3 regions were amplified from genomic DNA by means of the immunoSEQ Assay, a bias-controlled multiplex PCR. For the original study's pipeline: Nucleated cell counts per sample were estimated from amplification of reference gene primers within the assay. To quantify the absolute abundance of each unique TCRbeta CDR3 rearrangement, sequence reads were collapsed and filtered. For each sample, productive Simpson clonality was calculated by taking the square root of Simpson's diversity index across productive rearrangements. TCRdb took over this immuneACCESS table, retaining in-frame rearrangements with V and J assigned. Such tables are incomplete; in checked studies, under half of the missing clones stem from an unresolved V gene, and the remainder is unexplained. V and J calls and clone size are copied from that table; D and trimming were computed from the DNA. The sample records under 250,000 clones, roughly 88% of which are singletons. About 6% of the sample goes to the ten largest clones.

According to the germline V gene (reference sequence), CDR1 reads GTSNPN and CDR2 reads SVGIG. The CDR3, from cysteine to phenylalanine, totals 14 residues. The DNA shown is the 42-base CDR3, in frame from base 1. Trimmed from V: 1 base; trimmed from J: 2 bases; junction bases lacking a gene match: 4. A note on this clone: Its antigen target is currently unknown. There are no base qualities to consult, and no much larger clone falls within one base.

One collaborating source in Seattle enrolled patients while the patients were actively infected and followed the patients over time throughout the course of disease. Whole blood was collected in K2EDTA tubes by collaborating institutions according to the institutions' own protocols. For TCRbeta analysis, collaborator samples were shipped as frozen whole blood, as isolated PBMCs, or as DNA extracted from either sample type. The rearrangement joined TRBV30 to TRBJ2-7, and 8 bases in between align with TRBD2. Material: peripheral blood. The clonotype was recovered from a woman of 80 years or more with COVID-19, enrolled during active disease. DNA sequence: TGTGCCTGGAGTGAGCCTAGCGGGCCCTACGAGCAGTACTTC. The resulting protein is CAWSEPSGPYEQYF.